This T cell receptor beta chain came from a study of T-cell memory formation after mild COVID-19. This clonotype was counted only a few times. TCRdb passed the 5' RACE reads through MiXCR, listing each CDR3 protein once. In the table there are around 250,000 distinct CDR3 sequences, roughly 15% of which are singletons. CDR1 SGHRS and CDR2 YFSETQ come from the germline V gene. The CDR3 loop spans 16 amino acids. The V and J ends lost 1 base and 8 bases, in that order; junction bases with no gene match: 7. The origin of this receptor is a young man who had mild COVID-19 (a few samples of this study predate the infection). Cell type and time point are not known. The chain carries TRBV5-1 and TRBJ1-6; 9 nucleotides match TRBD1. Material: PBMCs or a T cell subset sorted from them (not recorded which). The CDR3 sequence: CASSLTGGIGDSPLHF. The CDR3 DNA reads TGCGCCAGCAGCTTGACAGGGGGCATAGGGGATTCACCCCTCCACTTT.